The 15 T cell receptor beta chains below were found in one sample sequenced in a study of control samples from healthy donors and cancer patients. Profiling relied on immunoSEQ multiplex PCR, and the TCRdb table lists in-frame clones only, not all of them. This sample carries 20,000 to 30,000 clones, just over 90% of them seen once, and the ten largest clones take roughly 13%. The material sequenced was PBMCs. The receptor set was obtained from a man aged 50-59 years with lung cancer.

Only one count was recorded for this clone. V is TRBV5-1 and J is TRBJ1-5; 9 bases fit TRBD1. CDR3 length: 15 residues. After removal of 2 bases from V and 2 bases from J, the junction contained 2 bases not matched to a gene. Germline V gene data show CDR1 as SGHRS and CDR2 as YFSETQ. The CDR3 DNA sequence: TGCGCCAGCAGCTTACAGGGGGCCGGCAATCAGCCCCAGCATTTT. It yields the protein CASSLQGAGNQPQHF. Looking up the rest from reference TRBV5-1 and TRBJ1-5 gives the full variable domain: KAGVTQTPRYLIKTRGQQVTLSCSPISGHRSVSWYQQTPGQGLQFLFEYFSETQRNKGNFPGRFSGRQFSNSRSEMNVSTLELGDSALYLCASSLQGAGNQPQHFGDGTRLSIL.

This chain connects TRBV5-4 to TRBJ2-1; 7 nucleotides match TRBD2. The length of the CDR3 is 15 residues. The germline V gene has CDR1 SGHNT and CDR2 YYREEE (reference sequence). The ends lost 0 bases at V and 3 bases at J; junction bases unmatched: 3. The CDR3 bases are TGTGCCAGCAGCTTGGCGGGGGGTTACTACAATGAGCAGTTCTTC. Its translation is CASSLAGGYYNEQFF.

J is TRBJ1-1 and V is TRBV10-3; weak D call: TRBD1 (6 bases). The CDR3 runs 13 residues. Trimming removed 2 bases from V and 5 bases from J, with 9 bases in between. Germline V gene sequence: CDR1 ENHRY, CDR2 SYGVKD. CDR3 protein: CAISEIGGTEAFF. The DNA of the CDR3 is TGTGCCATCAGTGAGATAGGGGGGACTGAAGCTTTCTTT.

V and J are TRBV19 and TRBJ1-5, with D possibly TRBD1 on 5 matching bases. The germline V and J ends were trimmed by 6 bases and 0 bases, with 21 bases remaining between them. The CDR3 extends over 18 amino acids. The germline V gene has CDR1 LNHDA and CDR2 SQIVND (reference sequence). The CDR3 protein is CASSELLAGTYSNQPQHF. DNA for the CDR3: TGTGCCAGTAGCGAACTTTTGGCGGGGACGTATAGCAATCAGCCCCAGCATTTT.

This chain uses TRBV18 with TRBJ2-1; the D gene is possibly TRBD2 (6 bases). The CDR3 has 15 amino acids. Trimming removed 1 base at V and 5 bases at J, with 12 bases between. Germline CDR1 reads KGHSH; CDR2 reads LQKENI. CDR3: CASSPLSRLDNEQFF. The CDR3 coding sequence is TGTGCCAGCTCACCACTCTCCAGACTAGACAATGAGCAGTTCTTC.

V usage is TRBV9 and J usage is TRBJ2-1; 11 bases match TRBD2. The CDR3 totals 17 residues. In germline, CDR1 is SGDLS, CDR2 YYNGEE. V lost 0 bases, J lost 6 bases, and 8 bases stayed unmatched. CDR3 sequence: CASSVETGLAAINEQFF. The CDR3 DNA is TGTGCCAGCAGCGTAGAGACGGGACTAGCGGCTATCAATGAGCAGTTCTTC.

This rearrangement joins TRBV4-1 to TRBJ1-1, with D perhaps TRBD1 (6 bases). The CDR3 spans 15 residues. The germline CDR1 and CDR2 sequences are MGHRA and YSYEKL. Trimming took off 2 bases at V and 1 base at J, with 11 bases between the two ends. The CDR3 loop reads CASSQSRGPNTEAFF. The CDR3 DNA reads TGCGCCAGCAGCCAAAGCAGGGGCCCGAACACTGAAGCTTTCTTT.

The rearrangement uses TRBV27 and TRBJ2-7; 9 positions match TRBD1. The V segment lost 5 bases and the J segment 4 bases; nucleotides outside the gene matches: 6. The CDR3 is 14 amino acids. Germline loops: CDR1 MNHEY, CDR2 SMNVEV (reference sequence). CDR3 in amino acids: CASSTLDRGYEQYF. CDR3 sequence (DNA): TGTGCCAGCAGTACCCTGGACAGGGGATACGAGCAGTACTTC.

This chain joins TRBV3-1 (or the pseudogene TRBV3-2) and TRBJ1-4, with 9 bases matching TRBD1. Per the germline V gene, CDR1 is LGHDT and CDR2 is YNNKEL (reference sequence). This CDR3 has 15 amino acids. Unmatched junction bases numbered 6, after V lost 4 bases and J lost 6 bases. In DNA, the CDR3 is TGTGCCAGCAGCCCCAGGACAGGGGTTGATGAAAAACTGTTTTTT. Translating it yields CASSPRTGVDEKLFF.

The chain links TRBV10-2 to TRBJ1-5; 10 nucleotides line up with TRBD1. This CDR3 is built from 13 residues. Germline V lookup: CDR1 WSHSY, CDR2 SAAADI. Losses at the gene ends were 8 bases for V and 4 bases for J; bases not matched to a gene: 2. Here the CDR3 reads CASSGQGNQPQHF. The CDR3, as DNA: TGCGCCAGCTCGGGACAGGGGAATCAGCCCCAGCATTTT.

The genes are TRBV18 and TRBJ1-4; TRBD1 aligns across 10 bases. V lost 3 bases to trimming and J lost 8 bases; unmatched junction nucleotides: 3. Germline assignment: CDR1 KGHSH and CDR2 LQKENI. The CDR3 is 14 residues long. The CDR3 region is CASSPDRGMEKLFF. The DNA for the CDR3 is TGTGCCAGCTCACCGGACAGGGGGATGGAAAAACTGTTTTTT. Together with reference TRBV18 and TRBJ1-4, the CDR3 gives the full variable domain: NAGVMQNPRHLVRRRGQEARLRCSPMKGHSHVYWYRQLPEEGLKFMVYLQKENIIDESGMPKERFSAEFPKEGPSILRIQQVVRGDSAAYFCASSPDRGMEKLFFGSGTQLSVL.

This clone occurred once. This sequence joins TRBV19 and TRBJ2-1; the D gene is possibly TRBD2 (6 bases). The CDR3 runs 16 residues. Germline values: CDR1 LNHDA, CDR2 SQIVND (reference sequence). Trimming pared 0 bases from V and 2 bases from J, leaving 11 bases between. As DNA, the CDR3 is TGTGCCAGTAGTATAGAGGAGGGGTATCCCTACAATGAGCAGTTCTTC. It specifies CASSIEEGYPYNEQFF.

The chain combines TRBV19 with TRBJ2-5, with TRBD1 matching over 8 bases. V lost 5 bases, J lost 3 bases, and 2 bases stayed unmatched. The CDR3 totals 13 residues. Germline values: CDR1 LNHDA, CDR2 SQIVND (reference sequence). The CDR3 sequence is CASSLDREETQYF. The CDR3 region has the DNA TGTGCCAGTAGTTTGGACAGGGAAGAGACCCAGTACTTC.

V usage is TRBV10-3 and J usage is TRBJ2-7; possibly TRBD1 or TRBD2 for D (5 bases each). There are 13 residues in the CDR3. Trimming pared 5 bases from V and 6 bases from J, leaving 14 bases between. CDR1 and CDR2 from the germline V gene are ENHRY and SYGVKD. The CDR3 reads CAISTGTYREQYF. CDR3 DNA: TGTGCCATCAGTACCGGGACGTACCGCGAGCAGTACTTC.

V is TRBV6-5 and J is TRBJ2-7; no clear D gene. There are 14 residues in the CDR3. Per germline, CDR1 MNHEY and CDR2 SVGAGI. V gave up 5 bases and J gave up 0 bases, with 11 bases separating them. CDR3 in amino acids: CASSTASSSYEQYF. The CDR3 nucleotides read TGTGCCAGCAGTACAGCATCGAGCTCCTACGAGCAGTACTTC.